A single sample is the source of the 17 T cell receptor beta chains below, sequenced in a study of T cell responses to AZD1222 COVID-19 vaccine. The repertoire was sequenced with immunoSEQ multiplex PCR; TCRdb's copy has only in-frame clones and lacks some. The data show 150,000 to 200,000 clones, with roughly 88% seen just once and approximately 10% held by the top ten. The specimen was peripheral blood, collected 28 days after the second AZD1222 dose. The origin of the receptors is an adult who received the AZD1222 COVID-19 vaccine.

CDR3 region: CASSIEGEAFF. The CDR3 DNA sequence: TGCGCCAGCAGCATCGAGGGCGAAGCTTTCTTT. The chain employs TRBV5-1 and TRBJ1-1, with D uncertain. Germline CDR1 and CDR2: SGHRS and YFSETQ. With 4 bases removed from V and 8 bases from J, the gap between germline ends came to 9 bases. The CDR3 is 11 residues long.

This clone appeared a few times. V is TRBV19 and J is TRBJ2-7; TRBD2 is a possible D gene (6 bases). The V and J ends lost 6 bases and 2 bases respectively, with 11 bases between them. In germline, CDR1 is LNHDA, CDR2 SQIVND (reference sequence). The CDR3 is 13 amino acids. CDR3 DNA: TGTGCCAGTAGCCCGCGGGGAACCTACGAGCAGTACTTC. As protein: CASSPRGTYEQYF.

This clone was detected a few times. V and J are TRBV7-3 and TRBJ2-6; D uncertain. The CDR3 contains 15 residues. The V gene's germline CDR1 is SGHTA and CDR2 FQGTGA. V lost 3 bases, J lost 1 base, and 7 bases lay in between. CDR3 sequence reads: CASSFGESGANVLTF. The CDR3 DNA follows: TGTGCCAGCAGCTTTGGTGAATCTGGGGCCAACGTCCTGACTTTC.

This chain joins TRBV12-3 or TRBV12-4 and TRBJ2-5, with D hard to call. CDR3 size: 11 residues. Between the trimmed V and J ends, which lost 3 bases and 1 base, there was a span of 0 bases. The CDR3: CASSFQETQYF. The DNA of the CDR3 is TGTGCCAGCAGTTTCCAAGAGACCCAGTACTTC.

This clone turned up a few times. The rearrangement joins TRBV7-2 to TRBJ1-3; D possibly corresponds to TRBD1 (5 bases). V dropped 1 base and J dropped 0 bases, with 13 bases sitting between them. Germline V gene data show CDR1 as SGHTA and CDR2 as FQGNSA. This CDR3 has 17 residues. The CDR3 sequence: CASSLDRTPSSGNTIYF. DNA for the CDR3: TGTGCCAGCAGCTTAGACAGGACACCCAGCTCTGGAAACACCATATATTTT.

This sequence joins TRBV19 and TRBJ1-4, with D possibly being TRBD1 (6 bases). Germline loops: CDR1 LNHDA, CDR2 SQIVND (reference sequence). The germline V and J ends were trimmed by 7 bases and 4 bases, with 13 bases remaining between them. The CDR3 consists of 14 residues. DNA for the CDR3: TGTGCCAGTACAAGGGGACAAGTTAATGAAAAACTGTTTTTT. This codes for CASTRGQVNEKLFF.

The chain links TRBV3-1 (or the pseudogene TRBV3-2) to TRBJ1-6; 7 bases line up with TRBD1. CDR3 size: 16 residues. CDR1 is LGHDT and CDR2 is YNNKEL in the germline V gene (reference sequence). V lost 4 bases and J lost 7; bases outside the gene matches: 10. CDR3 nucleotide sequence: TGTGCCAGCAGCCTAGACTGGACAGGTCGAAATTCACCCCTCCACTTT. Amino acids: CASSLDWTGRNSPLHF.

The chain is built from TRBV9 and TRBJ2-2; D remains unclear. The CDR3 spans 13 residues. Trimming left V 0 bases short and J 2 bases short, with 2 bases between. The germline gives CDR1 SGDLS, CDR2 YYNGEE. In DNA form, the CDR3 reads TGTGCCAGCAGCGTAGGAAACACCGGGGAGCTGTTTTTT. It specifies CASSVGNTGELFF.

This sequence joins TRBV7-2 and TRBJ2-7, with 11 bases that match TRBD2. Trimming removed 5 bases from V and 3 bases from J; junction bases left unmatched: 12. CDR1 is SGHTA and CDR2 is FQGNSA in the germline V gene. This CDR3 is built from 17 residues. This CDR3 reads CASSELAGVKPSYEQYF. The CDR3 DNA is TGTGCCAGCAGCGAACTAGCGGGGGTAAAACCAAGCTACGAGCAGTACTTC.

This sequence joins TRBV7-2 and TRBJ2-7; 8 bases fit TRBD1. V was pared by 4 bases and J by 2 bases, with 7 bases of the junction left unmatched. The CDR3 runs 15 residues. The V gene's germline CDR1 is SGHTA and CDR2 FQGNSA. For the CDR3, the DNA is TGTGCCAGCAGCTCCCGGACAGGGCCGACCTACGAGCAGTACTTC. This codes for CASSSRTGPTYEQYF.

This clone was recorded once. The V and J genes are TRBV5-6 and TRBJ2-2; 9 bases are shared with TRBD2. This CDR3 contains 14 residues. The germline V gene has CDR1 SGHDT and CDR2 YYEEEE. After removal of 5 bases from V and 5 bases from J, the junction contained 4 bases not matched to a gene. DNA for the CDR3: TGTGCCAGCAGATCCCTAGCGGGGACCGGGGAGCTGTTTTTT. This sequence encodes CASRSLAGTGELFF.

CDR3 region: CATSASSVNSQGYTF. The CDR3 DNA is TGTGCCACCAGTGCCTCATCCGTCAACTCCCAGGGCTACACCTTC. The V gene is TRBV24-1, the J gene TRBJ1-2; D is undetermined. This CDR3 has 15 residues. The germline V and J ends were trimmed by 5 bases and 8 bases, with 20 bases remaining between them. Per germline, CDR1 KGHDR and CDR2 SFDVKD.

The chain is built from TRBV7-9 and TRBJ1-5; D remains unclear. The length of the CDR3 is 15 residues. V was pared by 2 bases and J by 5 bases, with 13 bases between. Looked up from germline, CDR1 is SEHNR and CDR2 is FQNEAQ (reference sequence). The CDR3 sequence: CASSLTREPHQPQHF. CDR3 DNA sequence: TGTGCCAGCAGCTTAACACGCGAGCCGCATCAGCCCCAGCATTTT.

J is TRBJ2-3 and V is TRBV18; a possible D gene is TRBD2 (7 bases). This CDR3 is 16 amino acids long. Germline lookup yields CDR1 KGHSH and CDR2 LQKENI. Trimming pared 2 bases from V and 4 bases from J, leaving 16 bases between. The CDR3 DNA reads as TGTGCCAGCTCACCAACGGGGGGCTGGGGGGCAGATACGCAGTATTTT. It codes for CASSPTGGWGADTQYF. The whole variable domain, remainder taken from reference TRBV18 and TRBJ2-3, is NAGVMQNPRHLVRRRGQEARLRCSPMKGHSHVYWYRQLPEEGLKFMVYLQKENIIDESGMPKERFSAEFPKEGPSILRIQQVVRGDSAAYFCASSPTGGWGADTQYFGPGTRLTVL.

The chain couples TRBV7-3 to TRBJ2-3; 9 bases match TRBD2. With V trimmed by 5 bases and J by 3 bases, 6 bases remained unmatched. Germline V gene sequence: CDR1 SGHTA, CDR2 FQGTGA. This CDR3 region has 15 residues. This CDR3 reads CASSPAGGGTDTQYF. The CDR3 bases are TGTGCCAGCAGCCCAGCGGGGGGTGGGACAGATACGCAGTATTTT. Based on the CDR3 plus reference TRBV7-3 and TRBJ2-3, the full variable domain is GAGVSQTPSNKVTEKGKYVELRCDPISGHTALYWYRQSLGQGPEFLIYFQGTGAADDSGLPNDRFFAVRPEGSVSTLKIQRTERGDSAVYLCASSPAGGGTDTQYFGPGTRLTVL.

The chain employs TRBV4-1 and TRBJ1-2; TRBD1 aligns across 10 bases. The CDR3 spans 17 residues. Germline V gives CDR1 MGHRA, CDR2 YSYEKL. The V segment lost 3 bases and the J segment 4 bases; nucleotides outside the gene matches: 11. The CDR3 DNA follows: TGCGCCAGCAGCCACCCCGGGACAGGGGATGGAAGCTATGGCTACACCTTC. It specifies CASSHPGTGDGSYGYTF.

The CDR3 nucleotides read TGTGCCAGCAGTGAATGGGTCGGGGAGGTAAATGGCTACACCTTC. This encodes CASSEWVGEVNGYTF. The chain employs TRBV25-1 and TRBJ1-2; D remains ambiguous. The germline gives CDR1 MGHDK, CDR2 SYGVNS. The CDR3 contains 15 residues. Between the trimmed V and J ends, which lost 1 base and 6 bases, there was a span of 15 bases.